The next 8 T cell receptor beta chains were all read from a single sample in a study of cytomegalovirus exposure and HLA in healthy donors. The PCR used 60 Vbeta and 13 Jbeta primers. Generated by immunoSEQ multiplex PCR, the TCRdb table keeps only in-frame clones and is missing some. The table records more than 65,000 clones, about 70% of them present only once. Sequenced material: PBMCs. These receptors were obtained from a woman aged 50 to 65 in good health and CMV-seropositive.

The chain links TRBV7-9 to TRBJ2-5, with 10 bases aligning to TRBD2. Germline V lookup: CDR1 SEHNR, CDR2 FQNEAQ (reference sequence). V lost 3 bases, J lost 1 base, and 14 bases stayed unmatched. The CDR3 is made up of 19 amino acids. For the CDR3, the DNA is TGTGCCAGCAGCTTGGGAATGGGCGGGACTAGCGAGATCCAAGAGACCCAGTACTTC. Translating it yields CASSLGMGGTSEIQETQYF.

The chain couples TRBV5-4 to TRBJ2-1, with 7 bases aligning to TRBD1. This CDR3 region has 17 residues. Germline V gene lookup returns CDR1 SGHNT and CDR2 YYREEE (reference sequence). With 4 bases clipped from V and 5 bases from J, the junction kept 15 bases outside the gene matches. This chain's CDR3 is CASSPWTGRNTHNEQFF. In DNA, the CDR3 is TGTGCCAGCAGCCCCTGGACAGGAAGGAACACACACAATGAGCAGTTCTTC.

This chain connects TRBV6-5 to TRBJ1-1, with a possible D match to TRBD1 (6 bases). The germline gives CDR1 MNHEY, CDR2 SVGAGI. This CDR3 has 16 amino acids. With 0 bases removed from V and 0 bases from J, the gap between germline ends came to 11 bases. The CDR3 coding sequence is TGTGCCAGCAGTTACTCGATTTGGACAGTGAACACTGAAGCTTTCTTT. The encoded protein is CASSYSIWTVNTEAFF.

The chain uses TRBV19 and TRBJ1-5; D is undetermined. The CDR3 extends over 15 amino acids. V lost 3 bases and J 4 bases, leaving 13 bases between the germline ends. Germline V gene data show CDR1 as LNHDA and CDR2 as SQIVND (reference sequence). This chain's CDR3 is CASSIPWAVNQPQHF. The CDR3 nucleotides read TGTGCCAGTAGTATCCCGTGGGCAGTAAATCAGCCCCAGCATTTT.

J is TRBJ2-3 and V is TRBV5-6; 12 bases align to TRBD2. V gave up 1 base and J gave up 5 bases; unmatched junction bases: 5. Per the germline V gene, CDR1 is SGHDT and CDR2 is YYEEEE. There are 16 residues in the CDR3. CDR3 sequence reads: CASSLRLAGAGDTQYF. The CDR3 nucleotides read TGTGCCAGCAGCTTGCGACTAGCGGGAGCTGGAGATACGCAGTATTTT.

The V call is TRBV27, the J call TRBJ2-1, with 9 bases that match TRBD2. Trimming cost V 3 bases and J 8 bases; bases outside gene matches: 14. Per germline, CDR1 MNHEY and CDR2 SMNVEV (reference sequence). The CDR3 sequence is 17 residues long. The CDR3 reads CASSLPRVVAGVDEQFF. DNA of the CDR3: TGTGCCAGCAGTTTGCCCCGAGTTGTAGCGGGAGTAGATGAGCAGTTCTTC.

In this sample, this clone turned up a few times. The J gene is TRBJ2-3, the V gene TRBV6-1; 9 positions match TRBD2. The CDR3 covers 17 residues. V was clipped by 0 bases and J by 0 bases; unmatched bases: 4. Germline V lookup: CDR1 MNHNS, CDR2 SASEGT. CDR3 sequence (DNA): TGTGCCAGCAGTGAAGCCCTAGCGGGACGAAGCACAGATACGCAGTATTTT. Protein product: CASSEALAGRSTDTQYF.

The chain couples TRBV6-5 to TRBJ2-5; D may correspond to TRBD1 or TRBD2 (5 bases each). Judging by the DNA end, TRBJ2-7 fits better; the J call may be wrong. The germline CDR1 and CDR2 sequences are MNHEY and SVGAGI. The CDR3 consists of 14 residues. CDR3 nucleotides: TGTGCCAGCAGGAGGGACCCTGGGGGCTACGAGCAGTACTTC. This sequence encodes CASRRDPGGYEQYF.